These 25 T cell receptor beta chains were all obtained from the same sample, sequenced in a study of CD4 T cells in relation to SARS-CoV-2 and coronaviruses. CD4+ T cells from unexposed donors were obtained before the COVID-19 pandemic (2011-2018). The cells were cultured for under twelve days before CD4+ T cells were isolated. This table comes from immunoSEQ multiplex PCR, and its TCRdb copy is limited to in-frame clones, with some not included. The sample has 16,000 or so clones, 78% seen once. No antigen has been assigned to these receptors. What was sequenced was CD4+ T cells from PBMCs, cultured in vitro. The source of these receptors is a human donor in good health.

The V and J genes are TRBV18 and TRBJ2-1; TRBD2 matches at 9 bases. Germline V gene lookup returns CDR1 KGHSH and CDR2 LQKENI. V shed 3 bases, J shed 8 bases, and the junction held 8 bases outside the gene matches. This CDR3 comprises 15 residues. The CDR3 DNA reads TGTGCCAGCTCACCCCCAGCGGGAGGTCAGGATGAGCAGTTCTTC. Its protein product is CASSPPAGGQDEQFF. Complete variable domain (other parts from reference TRBV18 and TRBJ2-1): NAGVMQNPRHLVRRRGQEARLRCSPMKGHSHVYWYRQLPEEGLKFMVYLQKENIIDESGMPKERFSAEFPKEGPSILRIQQVVRGDSAAYFCASSPPAGGQDEQFFGPGTRLTVL.

This clone came up once. J is TRBJ2-5 and V is TRBV2; the match to TRBD1 covers 7 bases. This CDR3 spans 16 amino acids. The ends lost 6 bases at V and 2 bases at J; junction bases unmatched: 12. The germline V gene has CDR1 SNHLY and CDR2 FYNNEI. CDR3 region: CASSATTGDGQETQYF. In DNA, the CDR3 is TGTGCCAGCAGCGCTACAACAGGGGATGGACAAGAGACCCAGTACTTC.

The chain carries TRBV3-1 (or the pseudogene TRBV3-2) and TRBJ2-7; 11 bases match TRBD2. This CDR3 contains 15 residues. The trim removed 2 bases at V and 6 bases at J, leaving 6 bases unmatched. Germline CDR1 and CDR2: LGHDT and YNNKEL (reference sequence). CDR3 amino acids: CASSQTSGSTAEQYF. For the CDR3, the DNA is TGTGCCAGCAGCCAAACTAGCGGGAGTACCGCCGAGCAGTACTTC.

In its sample, this clone was seen once. The gene calls are TRBV19 and TRBJ2-5; a possible D gene is TRBD2 (6 bases). CDR1 is LNHDA and CDR2 is SQIVND in the germline V gene (reference sequence). The CDR3 is 13 residues long. Trimming took 6 bases from V and 5 from J, leaving 13 bases between them. The CDR3 DNA reads TGTGCCAGTAGGACACTAGCTACCGAGACCCAGTACTTC. Translated: CASRTLATETQYF.

This chain joins TRBV5-1 and TRBJ2-1, with 7 bases identical to TRBD2. V lost 0 bases and J lost 8; bases outside the gene matches: 5. This CDR3 has 14 residues. Germline V gene sequence: CDR1 SGHRS, CDR2 YFSETQ. In DNA, the CDR3 is TGCGCCAGCAGCTTGGTCCTAGCGGTAGATGAGCAGTTCTTC. It yields the protein CASSLVLAVDEQFF.

This clone came up once. This chain uses TRBV30 with TRBJ1-5; a weak D match, TRBD1 (5 bases). Trimming left V 6 bases short and J 1 base short, with 19 bases between. The CDR3 spans 16 residues. The germline V gene has CDR1 GTSNPN and CDR2 SVGIG (reference sequence). CDR3 coding DNA: TGTGCCTGCACCCTATGGGGGGGTCGAAGCAATCAGCCCCAGCATTTT. This translates into CACTLWGGRSNQPQHF.

This clone was observed once. The chain links TRBV10-3 to TRBJ2-7; D gene uncertain. Per the germline V gene, CDR1 is ENHRY and CDR2 is SYGVKD. This CDR3 has 12 residues. V lost 2 bases to trimming and J lost 3 bases, with 5 bases between them. DNA of the CDR3: TGTGCCATCAGTGAGGACTTCTACGAGCAGTACTTC. Amino acid sequence: CAISEDFYEQYF.

The rearrangement uses TRBV6-2 or TRBV6-3 and TRBJ2-1; D ambiguous. CDR1 is MNHEY, CDR2 SVGEGT, per germline. Trimming stripped 6 bases from V and 4 bases from J, with 13 bases between. This CDR3 is 14 amino acids long. CDR3 DNA: TGTGCCAGCAGCTCTAGGGCGCGATACAATGAGCAGTTCTTC. Protein: CASSSRARYNEQFF.

The V and J genes are TRBV19 and TRBJ1-5; D is uncertain. The CDR3 runs 13 residues. With 10 bases removed from V and 5 bases from J, the gap between germline ends came to 15 bases. Germline loops: CDR1 LNHDA, CDR2 SQIVND (reference sequence). The CDR3 nucleotides read TGTGCCACGCAACGCAGTCGGGATCAGCCCCAGCATTTT. Amino acid sequence: CATQRSRDQPQHF. Full variable domain (missing parts from reference TRBV19 and TRBJ1-5): DGGITQSPKYLFRKEGQNVTLSCEQNLNHDAMYWYRQDPGQGLRLIYYSQIVNDFQKGDIAEGYSVSREKKESFPLTVTSAQKNPTAFYLCATQRSRDQPQHFGDGTRLSIL.

V gene TRBV5-1 combines with J gene TRBJ1-1, with D tentatively TRBD1 (5 bases). This CDR3 has 14 amino acids. Trimming stripped 5 bases from V and 2 bases from J, with 13 bases between. The germline V gene encodes CDR1 SGHRS and CDR2 YFSETQ. CDR3 sequence reads: CASSDSTFNTEAFF. For the CDR3, the DNA is TGCGCCAGCAGTGACAGTACCTTTAACACTGAAGCTTTCTTT.

V usage is TRBV7-2 and J usage is TRBJ2-3, with 10 bases matching TRBD2. This CDR3 comprises 16 residues. Germline V gene lookup returns CDR1 SGHTA and CDR2 FQGNSA. Trimming took 4 bases from V and 1 from J; bases not matched to a gene: 5. As DNA, the CDR3 is TGTGCCAGCAGCTCCGTCGGGACTAGCGGCACAGATACGCAGTATTTT. Amino acid sequence: CASSSVGTSGTDTQYF.

This clone was seen once. This chain uses TRBV24-1 with TRBJ2-1; 8 nucleotides agree with TRBD1. Germline values: CDR1 KGHDR, CDR2 SFDVKD. V gave up 0 bases and J gave up 7 bases; unmatched junction bases: 10. The CDR3 runs to 17 residues. The CDR3 sequence is CATSDLGVTGAGNEQFF. The CDR3 region has the DNA TGTGCCACCAGTGATTTGGGAGTGACAGGGGCGGGAAATGAGCAGTTCTTC.

The rearrangement links TRBV7-9 to TRBJ2-5; D gene unclear. CDR3 length equals 12 residues. V lost 5 bases, J lost 4 bases, and 8 bases lay in between. Germline CDR1 SEHNR, CDR2 FQNEAQ (reference sequence). CDR3 sequence: CASSLDGETQYF. DNA of the CDR3: TGTGCCAGCAGCCTCGACGGAGAGACCCAGTACTTC.

The chain recombines TRBV7-2 with TRBJ2-7; 7 bases match TRBD2. The germline V gene has CDR1 SGHTA and CDR2 FQGNSA. V trimming: 5 bases; J trimming: 2 bases; junction bases outside the gene matches: 3. The CDR3 extends over 13 amino acids. The CDR3 nucleotides read TGTGCCAGCAGCCCTAGCGGCCCCTACGAGCAGTACTTC. Amino acid sequence: CASSPSGPYEQYF.

This clone was seen only a few times. The rearrangement uses TRBV12-3 or TRBV12-4 and TRBJ1-2; D is ambiguous. V lost 3 bases and J 7 bases, leaving 9 bases between the germline ends. The CDR3 is 12 residues long. The CDR3 DNA follows: TGTGCCAGCAGTTTCCGGACTGGTGGCTACACCTTC. It is translated as CASSFRTGGYTF.

The gene calls are TRBV29-1 and TRBJ1-2, with D perhaps TRBD1 (6 bases). This CDR3 is 13 amino acids long. The V end was cut by 8 bases, the J end by 4 bases, with 17 bases between. The germline CDR1 and CDR2 sequences are SQVTM and ANQGSEA. CDR3 sequence reads: CSSLTGTGYGYTF. As DNA, the CDR3 is TGCAGCAGTTTGACAGGTACCGGCTATGGCTACACCTTC.

The CDR3, as DNA: TGTGCCAGTAGTACCAGGAATCAGCCCCAGCATTTT. Amino acids: CASSTRNQPQHF. This chain uses TRBV19 with TRBJ1-5; D call uncertain. The CDR3 contains 12 residues. The V end was cut by 4 bases, the J end by 4 bases, with 5 bases between. Germline lookup yields CDR1 LNHDA and CDR2 SQIVND (reference sequence).

The genes are TRBV2 and TRBJ2-1; 8 nucleotides line up with TRBD2. J gave up 7 bases and V 7 bases, and 9 bases lay outside the gene matches. Per germline, CDR1 SNHLY and CDR2 FYNNEI. The CDR3 length is 14 residues. CDR3 sequence: CASNGVAGHNEQFF. CDR3 nucleotide sequence: TGTGCCAGCAATGGAGTAGCGGGACATAATGAGCAGTTCTTC.

This clone qualifies as medium-sized. The chain carries TRBV6-1 and TRBJ1-3; tentative D call: TRBD1 (5 bases). Trimming took off 2 bases at V and 3 bases at J, with 8 bases between the two ends. Germline assignment: CDR1 MNHNS and CDR2 SASEGT. The CDR3 consists of 14 residues. The CDR3: CASSELGDGNTIYF. CDR3 DNA: TGTGCCAGCAGTGAATTAGGGGATGGAAACACCATATATTTT.

The gene calls are TRBV10-1 and TRBJ2-1; 9 bases agree with TRBD2. Trimming removed 5 bases from V and 0 bases from J; junction bases left unmatched: 5. The CDR3 loop spans 16 amino acids. The V gene's germline CDR1 is WNHNN and CDR2 SYGVQD (reference sequence). The CDR3 nucleotides are TGCGCCAGCAGTACTAGCGGGCGAAGCTCCTACAATGAGCAGTTCTTC. Its protein is CASSTSGRSSYNEQFF.

V gene TRBV4-2 combines with J gene TRBJ2-1; TRBD1 might be the D (6 bases). Germline CDR1 reads LGHNA; CDR2 reads YNFKEQ. Between the trimmed V and J ends, which lost 2 bases and 4 bases, there was a span of 12 bases. The CDR3 contains 15 residues. The CDR3 here is CASSQIRGSYNEQFF. CDR3 DNA: TGTGCCAGCAGCCAAATCAGGGGCTCTTACAATGAGCAGTTCTTC.

Only a few counts were recorded for this clone. The chain has TRBV11-2 and TRBJ2-2, with TRBD2 matching 15 bases. With 5 bases clipped from V and 6 bases from J, the junction kept 1 base outside the gene matches. The CDR3 is 15 amino acids. CDR1 SGHAT and CDR2 FQNNGV come from the germline V gene. The CDR3: CASSRTSGRAGELFF. The CDR3 DNA sequence: TGTGCCAGCAGCCGGACTAGCGGGAGGGCCGGGGAGCTGTTTTTT.

This clone has a handful of counts. The chain carries TRBV3-1 (or the pseudogene TRBV3-2) and TRBJ1-4; possible D gene TRBD1, 5 bases. CDR3 length: 18 residues. Germline values: CDR1 LGHDT, CDR2 YNNKEL (reference sequence). V lost 2 bases and J 0 bases, leaving 16 bases between the germline ends. The DNA of the CDR3 is TGTGCCAGCAGCCAATCCCAGGGTGTTCGGGCAACTAATGAAAAACTGTTTTTT. It specifies CASSQSQGVRATNEKLFF.

V and J are TRBV5-4 and TRBJ2-1, with 9 bases lining up with TRBD2. The V gene end was trimmed by 4 bases and the J gene end by 14 bases; junction bases not matched to a gene: 7. Germline assignment: CDR1 SGHNT and CDR2 YYREEE (reference sequence). This CDR3 region has 12 residues. CDR3 residues: CASSQDSGSKFF. The CDR3 DNA sequence: TGTGCCAGCAGCCAAGATAGCGGGAGTAAGTTCTTC.

The rearrangement links TRBV9 to TRBJ1-2, with D unresolved. Germline loops: CDR1 SGDLS, CDR2 YYNGEE. The CDR3 runs 12 residues. Trimming left V 3 bases short and J 5 bases short, with 8 bases between. This CDR3 is CASSEGRYGYTF. In nucleotides, the CDR3 is TGTGCCAGCAGCGAGGGAAGATATGGCTACACCTTC.